Below are 32 T cell receptor beta chains sequenced from a single sample in a study of CD8+CD57+ T cells in acquired aplastic anemia. Patients included in sequencing had previously demonstrated CD8+CD57+ cell expansion by flow cytometry. It was genomic DNA that served as the template for profiling TCR beta VDJ and CDR3. TCRdb processed the reads anew with MiXCR; each CDR3 protein has one entry. Altogether approximately 250,000 distinct CDR3 sequences are present, less than 85% being singletons, with the ten largest covering 42%. Sequencing input: sorted CD4+, CD8+, or CD8+CD57+ T cells (not recorded which) from PBMCs. The receptors shown here come from a human donor with aplastic anemia.

The gene calls are TRBV7-9 and TRBJ2-3, with 8 positions matching TRBD2. The J segment lost 14 bases and the V segment lost 6 bases, leaving 13 bases of the junction unmatched. The V gene's germline CDR1 is SEHNR and CDR2 FQNEAQ (reference sequence). The CDR3 covers 13 residues. The CDR3 DNA follows: TGTGCCAGCAGGGTCGACGGGAGGGGTACCGGGTATTTT. This encodes CASRVDGRGTGYF.

As concerns this clonotype: Because the CDR3 is missing its conserved closing phenylalanine or tryptophan, this is likely a read error. The chain combines TRBV7-9 with TRBJ1-6, with 10 bases lining up with TRBD1. The CDR3 consists of 15 residues. Germline V lookup: CDR1 SEHNR, CDR2 FQNEAQ (reference sequence). V shed 5 bases and J 10 bases; nucleotides not matched to a gene: 8. CDR3 loop: CASSQGGQGWSPLHL. DNA of the CDR3: TGTGCCAGCAGCCAGGGGGGACAGGGGTGGTCACCCCTCCACCTT.

About this clonotype itself: Because the CDR3's place on the DNA is in doubt, the DNA is left out and the CDR3 is given as listed by TCRdb. V and J are TRBV7-9 and TRBJ2-3; the table's TRBD2 call for D was not verified on the DNA. The CDR3 is 14 amino acids in total, end residues counted. CDR1 SEHNR and CDR2 FQNEAQ come from the germline V gene (reference sequence). The CDR3 sequence: CASSQAGGATPSVF.

Worth noting for this clonotype: Relative to the germline gene, one junction end is altered; a read error may explain this. This CDR3 is CASSFGGFYKQYF. CDR3 coding DNA: TGCGCCAGCAGCTTCGGCGGATTCTATAAGCAGTACTTT. The rearrangement uses TRBV5-1 and TRBJ2-3; D unclear. This CDR3 comprises 13 residues. Germline values: CDR1 SGHRS, CDR2 YFSETQ.

For this clonotype: The germline gene is not matched at one end of the junction; a read error may be the cause. V is TRBV7-9 and J is TRBJ2-3; 10 bases align to TRBD2. Germline V gene data show CDR1 as SEHNR and CDR2 as FQNEAQ (reference sequence). This CDR3 is built from 14 residues. The CDR3 DNA reads TGTGCCAGCAGCTTGGAGCGGGGGGGAACAAGAGACCCATTT. This gives the protein CASSLERGGTRDPF.

The chain has TRBV2 and TRBJ1-2; TRBD1 might be the D (5 bases). Trimming left V 2 bases short and J 7 bases short, with 23 bases between. Germline V gene data show CDR1 as SNHLY and CDR2 as FYNNEI. CDR3 length equals 17 residues. Here the CDR3 DNA reads TGTGCCAGCAGTGAATTGAGCAGCGGGGATGGGGGAGGTGGCTACACCTTC. It translates to CASSELSSGDGGGGYTF.

A remark on this clonotype: The junction departs from germline at one end; a sequencing error may be responsible. The chain uses TRBV7-7 and TRBJ2-7; D might be TRBD1 (6 bases). Germline assignment: CDR1 SSHAT and CDR2 FNYEAQ (reference sequence). This CDR3 is 15 amino acids long. The CDR3 nucleotides are TGTGCTAGCAGCCCACGGACAGACACCGGGGAGCTGCATTACTTC. This codes for CASSPRTDTGELHYF.

This clonotype occurred once. The chain joins TRBV12-3 or TRBV12-4 to TRBJ2-3; D not resolved. CDR3 size: 14 residues. The V gene lost 0 bases and the J gene lost 0 bases, with 4 bases spanning the gap. CDR3 DNA sequence: TGTGCCAGCAGTTTAGCGATAAGCACAGATACGCAGTATTTT. Protein: CASSLAISTDTQYF.

A single count supports this clonotype. The rearrangement links TRBV20-1 to TRBJ2-5, with 13 bases fitting TRBD2. The trim removed 3 bases at V and 1 base at J, leaving 2 bases unmatched. The CDR3 covers 15 residues. CDR1 is DFQATT and CDR2 is SNEGSKA in the germline V gene (reference sequence). The CDR3 bases are TGCAGTGCTAGCGGACTAGCGGGGGTCCAAGAGACCCAGTACTTC. Its protein product is CSASGLAGVQETQYF.

With respect to this clonotype: Sequence at one end of the junction differs from germline and may be a read error. The gene calls are TRBV19 and TRBJ2-7; D is undetermined. The germline gives CDR1 LNHDA, CDR2 SQIVND (reference sequence). The length of the CDR3 is 15 residues. The CDR3 here is CASSIESEPSNEQYF. As DNA, the CDR3 is TGTGCCAGCAGTATAGAGAGCGAACCTTCCAACGAGCAGTACTTC.

This chain joins TRBV15 and TRBJ2-6, with D perhaps TRBD2 (6 bases). CDR1 is LNHNV, CDR2 YYDKDF, per germline (reference sequence). V was shortened by 0 bases and J by 0 bases, with 24 bases between the two germline ends. CDR3 length equals 22 residues. The CDR3 loop reads CATSRDRGGWGRLNSGANVLTF. In nucleotides, the CDR3 is TGTGCCACCAGCAGAGATCGGGGAGGATGGGGACGGCTAAACTCTGGGGCCAACGTCCTGACTTTC.

The V gene is TRBV7-3, the J gene TRBJ2-1; TRBD2 matches at 9 bases. Germline assignment: CDR1 SGHTA and CDR2 FQGTGA. V lost 3 bases to trimming and J lost 6 bases; unmatched junction nucleotides: 9. The CDR3 runs to 16 residues. This CDR3 reads CASSFTRSGGSNEQFF. The CDR3 nucleotides read TGTGCCAGCAGCTTTACGAGAAGCGGGGGGAGCAATGAGCAGTTCTTC.

This clonotype was recorded a few times. The chain combines TRBV29-1 with TRBJ1-5, with 11 positions matching TRBD1. The germline gives CDR1 SQVTM, CDR2 ANQGSEA. V lost 7 bases and J lost 9; bases outside the gene matches: 5. The CDR3 is 12 residues long. CDR3 coding DNA: TGCAGCGACGGGACAGGGGGAAGGCCCCAGCATTTT. Amino acids: CSDGTGGRPQHF.

The chain uses TRBV7-4 and TRBJ2-4; D remains ambiguous. The CDR3 spans 12 residues. Germline values: CDR1 SGHVT, CDR2 SQSDAQ. Trimming pared 8 bases from V and 14 bases from J, leaving 19 bases between. CDR3 sequence reads: CASGAGGNLEYF. In nucleotides, the CDR3 is TGTGCCAGCGGAGCTGGTGGGAACCTTGAGTACTTC.

The J gene is TRBJ2-7, the V gene TRBV7-9; weak D call: TRBD2 (6 bases). V lost 5 bases and J 9 bases, leaving 14 bases between the germline ends. The CDR3 spans 12 residues. Germline V gene lookup returns CDR1 SEHNR and CDR2 FQNEAQ (reference sequence). The CDR3 bases are TGTGCCAGCAGCGCGGCGACTAGGGCGCAGTACGTC. Its translation: CASSAATRAQYV.

On this clonotype: One end of the junction varies from germline; a read error may be responsible. The chain couples TRBV7-8 to TRBJ1-2; D is unresolved. This CDR3 is 15 amino acids long. The germline V gene encodes CDR1 SGHVS and CDR2 FQNEAQ. Written as DNA, the CDR3 is TGCGCCAGCAGCTTGGGTACAGATGATAACAATCGCTACACCTTC. Translated, it gives CASSLGTDDNNRYTF.

The rearrangement uses TRBV6-2 or TRBV6-3 and TRBJ2-1, with 11 bases aligning to TRBD1. The CDR3 loop spans 16 amino acids. CDR1 and CDR2 (germline): MNHEY, SVGEGT. J lost 6 bases, V lost 7 bases, and 11 bases had no gene match. The chain's CDR3 is CASNTPGQGVSNEQFF. For the CDR3, the DNA is TGTGCCAGCAACACACCGGGACAGGGGGTCTCCAATGAGCAGTTCTTC.

The V gene is TRBV7-8, the J gene TRBJ2-5; TRBD1 matches 7 bases. Germline lookup yields CDR1 SGHVS and CDR2 FQNEAQ. V trimming: 5 bases; J trimming: 5 bases; junction bases outside the gene matches: 20. The CDR3 runs 18 residues. DNA for the CDR3: TGTGCCAGCAGCGTAGGGGGACAGAGCACAGATACGCAGGAGACCCAGTACTTC. This translates into CASSVGGQSTDTQETQYF.

V usage is TRBV2 and J usage is TRBJ1-5; D not resolved. CDR1 is SNHLY, CDR2 FYNNEI, per germline. The V and J ends lost 5 bases and 5 bases respectively, with 16 bases between them. CDR3 size: 15 residues. The CDR3: CASSTRSSVDQPQHF. The CDR3 DNA is TGTGCCAGCAGTACAAGGTCTTCTGTCGATCAGCCCCAGCATTTT.

The J gene is TRBJ1-2, the V gene TRBV7-6; D is ambiguous. CDR3 length: 15 amino acids. Germline V lookup: CDR1 SGHVS, CDR2 FNYEAQ. V shed 3 bases and J shed 12 bases, with 23 bases lying between them. Here the CDR3 reads CASSLTSYTYHLHTF. CDR3 DNA sequence: TGTGCCAGCAGCTTGACATCCTATACCTACCATCTCCACACCTTC.

The rearrangement joins TRBV7-2 to TRBJ2-2; D is possibly TRBD2 (6 bases). V lost 5 bases and J lost 13, with 23 bases in between. Per the germline V gene, CDR1 is SGHTA and CDR2 is FQGNSA. The length of the CDR3 is 15 residues. This chain's CDR3 is CASSVSAGNTCGLFF. The CDR3 region has the DNA TGTGCCAGCAGCGTATCAGCGGGTAACACCTGTGGGCTGTTTTTT.

The chain recombines TRBV20-1 with TRBJ2-7, with D maybe TRBD2 (5 bases). V lost 0 bases, J lost 3 bases, and 18 bases lay in between. Germline CDR1 reads DFQATT; CDR2 reads SNEGSKA (reference sequence). The CDR3 sequence is 16 residues long. CDR3 protein: CSARDHVTRISYEQYF. CDR3 in DNA: TGCAGTGCTAGAGATCACGTTACTAGAATTAGCTACGAGCAGTACTTC.

J is TRBJ2-1 and V is TRBV7-8, with D maybe TRBD2 (6 bases). Germline CDR1 is SGHVS and CDR2 is FQNEAQ. The CDR3 has 16 residues. Between the trimmed V and J ends, which lost 3 bases and 10 bases, there was a span of 22 bases. The CDR3, as DNA: TGTGCCAGCAGCTTTGCGCTGGAGGGGAGCTATGGCGAGCAGTTCTTC. Translation: CASSFALEGSYGEQFF.

Points on this clonotype: Being one base from a much bigger clone, this may be a read error. The chain uses TRBV10-3 and TRBJ2-3, with D possibly TRBD2 on 5 matching bases. From germline, CDR1 is ENHRY and CDR2 SYGVKD. V was pared by 6 bases and J by 4 bases, with 23 bases between. This CDR3 is built from 17 residues. The CDR3 DNA sequence: TGTGCCATCAGGTACCGAGCGGTTAGAAAGTCGTCAGATACGCAGTATTTT. Its protein is CAIRYRAVRKSSDTQYF.

This clonotype turned up a few times. One end of the junction does not line up with germline, which may come from a read error. The genes are TRBV11-3 and TRBJ2-5; 8 bases agree with TRBD2. CDR1 and CDR2 (germline): SGHNT, YENEEA. The CDR3 extends over 14 amino acids. The CDR3 protein is CASGETSVQETQYF. DNA of the CDR3: TGCGCCAGCGGCGAGACTAGCGTTCAAGAGACCCAGTACTTC.

The chain joins TRBV7-9 to TRBJ2-1, with TRBD2 matching 9 bases. The CDR3 runs to 16 residues. CDR1 is SEHNR, CDR2 FQNEAQ, per germline (reference sequence). The ends lost 1 base at V and 8 bases at J; junction bases unmatched: 9. This CDR3 reads CASSLERGGGGDEQFF. CDR3 nucleotides: TGTGCCAGCAGCTTAGAACGAGGCGGGGGGGGCGATGAGCAGTTCTTC.

The chain joins TRBV5-1 to TRBJ2-3, with a possible D match to TRBD2 (5 bases). The CDR3 extends over 13 amino acids. Germline V CDR1 and CDR2: SGHRS, YFSETQ. The ends were cut back, 5 bases at V and 5 bases at J, with 12 bases in the middle. This CDR3 is CASREEGRDTQYF. CDR3 nucleotides: TGCGCCAGCAGGGAAGAGGGCAGAGATACGCAGTATTTT.

V and J are TRBV11-1 and TRBJ1-4; 8 nucleotides line up with TRBD1. The CDR3 totals 18 residues. J was trimmed by 1 base and V by 1 base; bases with no gene match: 8. Per the germline V gene, CDR1 is SGHAT and CDR2 is FQDESV (reference sequence). The CDR3 sequence: CASSLGQGTVGTNEKLFF. DNA for the CDR3: TGTGCCAGCAGCTTAGGACAGGGGACGGTGGGAACTAATGAAAAACTGTTTTTT.

This chain joins TRBV7-6 and TRBJ2-1; D gene unclear. Near its end, the DNA agrees better with TRBJ2-7, so the J call may be wrong. CDR1 SGHVS and CDR2 FNYEAQ come from the germline V gene. The CDR3 runs to 13 residues. DNA for the CDR3: TGTGCCAGCAGCCAGAACTGCTCAATCGAGCAGTACTTC. As protein: CASSQNCSIEQYF.

This clonotype was picked up a small number of times. One end of the junction is discordant with germline, which a read error may explain. The CDR3 is CASRDPGQSPDF. CDR3 nucleotides: TGTGCCAGCAGGGATCCCGGACAGAGTCCAGACTTC. The chain recombines TRBV2 with TRBJ2-1; the D gene is possibly TRBD1 (6 bases). The CDR3 length is 12 residues. Germline V gene lookup returns CDR1 SNHLY and CDR2 FYNNEI.

To note about this clonotype: Since no conserved phenylalanine or tryptophan closes the CDR3, a read error is the likely cause. The chain carries TRBV2 and TRBJ2-1; D remains ambiguous. Trimming took 5 bases from V and 12 from J, leaving 14 bases between them. CDR3 size: 12 residues. Germline-derived CDR1 and CDR2 are SNHLY and FYNNEI. CDR3 sequence (DNA): TGTGCCAGCAGTTACCTAGAGCCTGTGCAGTTCGTC. This translates into CASSYLEPVQFV.

The J gene is TRBJ2-1, the V gene TRBV9; 10 bases align to TRBD1. Unmatched junction bases numbered 14, after V lost 4 bases and J lost 16 bases. There are 14 residues in the CDR3. Per germline, CDR1 SGDLS and CDR2 YYNGEE. CDR3 in DNA: TGTGCCAGCAGCTCACGGGACAGGGGCATGGACTATTTCTTC. It translates to CASSSRDRGMDYFF.